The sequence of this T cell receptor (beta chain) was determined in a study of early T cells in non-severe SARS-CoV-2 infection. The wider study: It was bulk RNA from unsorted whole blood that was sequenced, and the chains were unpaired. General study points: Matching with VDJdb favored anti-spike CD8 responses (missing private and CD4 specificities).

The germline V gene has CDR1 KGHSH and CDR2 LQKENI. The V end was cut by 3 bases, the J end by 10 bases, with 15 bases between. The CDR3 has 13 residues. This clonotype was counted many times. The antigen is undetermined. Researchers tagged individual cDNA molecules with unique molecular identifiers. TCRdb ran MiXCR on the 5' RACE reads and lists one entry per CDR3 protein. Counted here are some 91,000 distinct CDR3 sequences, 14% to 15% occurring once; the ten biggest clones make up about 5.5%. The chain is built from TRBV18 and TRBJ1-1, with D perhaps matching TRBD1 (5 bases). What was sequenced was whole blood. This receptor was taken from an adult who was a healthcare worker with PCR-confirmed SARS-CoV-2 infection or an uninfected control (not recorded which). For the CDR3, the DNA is TGTGCCAGCTCACCCCCCGCGGGGGGGGTAGCTTTCTTT. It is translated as CASSPPAGGVAFF.